This TCR beta chain appears in the sequencing data of a study of control samples from healthy donors and cancer patients. CDR1 and CDR2 from the germline V gene are SGHRS and YFSETQ. The V gene end was trimmed by 4 bases and the J gene end by 3 bases; junction bases not matched to a gene: 6. This CDR3 spans 17 amino acids. TCRdb's table, derived via immunoSEQ multiplex PCR, lists solely in-frame clones and lacks some. The sample has 60,000 to 75,000 clones, about 83% seen once; the top ten hold 15% to 17%. Material for sequencing was blood. The genes are TRBV5-1 and TRBJ2-2, with 13 bases fitting TRBD2. The clonotype was recovered from a man aged 55-75 years in good health. The chain's CDR3 is CASSPRLAGGYTGELFF. In DNA, the CDR3 is TGCGCCAGCAGCCCTAGACTAGCGGGAGGTTACACCGGGGAGCTGTTTTTT.